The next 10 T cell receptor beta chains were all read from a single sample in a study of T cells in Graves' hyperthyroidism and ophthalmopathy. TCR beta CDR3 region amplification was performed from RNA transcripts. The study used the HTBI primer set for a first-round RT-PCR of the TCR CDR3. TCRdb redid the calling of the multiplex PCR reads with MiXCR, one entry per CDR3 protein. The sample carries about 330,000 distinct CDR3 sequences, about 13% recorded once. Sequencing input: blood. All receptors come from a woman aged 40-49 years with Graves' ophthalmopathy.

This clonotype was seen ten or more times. CDR3 DNA: TGTGCCAGCGTAGTTCGGGGTTTTGGAAACACCATATATTTT. This sequence encodes CASVVRGFGNTIYF. The rearrangement joins TRBV28 to TRBJ1-3; D ambiguous. The CDR3 totals 14 residues. The V end lost 8 bases, the J end lost 3 bases, and 14 bases lay between the germline ends. CDR1 is MDHEN and CDR2 is SYDVKM in the germline V gene.

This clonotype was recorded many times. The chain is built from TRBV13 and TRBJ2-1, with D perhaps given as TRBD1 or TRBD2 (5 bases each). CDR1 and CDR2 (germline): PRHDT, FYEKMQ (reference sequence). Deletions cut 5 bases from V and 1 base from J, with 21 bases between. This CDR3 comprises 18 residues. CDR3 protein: CASSLGTDGWESYNEQFF. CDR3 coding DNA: TGTGCCAGCAGCCTCGGGACGGATGGATGGGAGTCCTACAATGAGCAGTTCTTC.

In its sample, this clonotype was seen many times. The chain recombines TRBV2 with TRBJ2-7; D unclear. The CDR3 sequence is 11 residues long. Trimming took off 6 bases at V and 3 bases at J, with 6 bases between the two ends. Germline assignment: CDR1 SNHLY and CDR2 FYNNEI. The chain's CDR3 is CASRRNYEQYF. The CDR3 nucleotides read TGTGCCAGCAGGAGGAACTACGAGCAGTACTTC.

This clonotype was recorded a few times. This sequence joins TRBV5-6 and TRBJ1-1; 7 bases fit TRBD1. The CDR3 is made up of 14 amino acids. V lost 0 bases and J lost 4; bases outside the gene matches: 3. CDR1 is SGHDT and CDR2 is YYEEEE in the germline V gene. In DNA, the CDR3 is TGTGCCAGCAGCTTGGTAGACAGGGTCACTGAAGCTTTCTTT. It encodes CASSLVDRVTEAFF. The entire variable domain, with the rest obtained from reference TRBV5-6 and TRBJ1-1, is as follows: DAGVTQSPTHLIKTRGQQVTLRCSPKSGHDTVSWYQQALGQGPQFIFQYYEEEERQRGNFPDRFSGHQFPNYSSELNVNALLLGDSALYLCASSLVDRVTEAFFGQGTRLTVV.

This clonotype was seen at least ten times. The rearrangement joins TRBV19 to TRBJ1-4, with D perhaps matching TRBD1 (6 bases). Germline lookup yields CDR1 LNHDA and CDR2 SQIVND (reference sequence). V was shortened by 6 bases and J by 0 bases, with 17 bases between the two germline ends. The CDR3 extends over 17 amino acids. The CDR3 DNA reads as TGTGCCAGTAGACAGGGAAGGAGGGGAGCAACTAATGAAAAACTGTTTTTT. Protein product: CASRQGRRGATNEKLFF.

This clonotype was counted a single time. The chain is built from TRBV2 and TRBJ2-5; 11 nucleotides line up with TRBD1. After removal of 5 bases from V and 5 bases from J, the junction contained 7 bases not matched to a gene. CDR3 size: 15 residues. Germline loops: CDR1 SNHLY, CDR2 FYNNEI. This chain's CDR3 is CASSRGQGAWETQYF. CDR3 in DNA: TGTGCCAGCAGTAGAGGACAGGGGGCTTGGGAGACCCAGTACTTC.

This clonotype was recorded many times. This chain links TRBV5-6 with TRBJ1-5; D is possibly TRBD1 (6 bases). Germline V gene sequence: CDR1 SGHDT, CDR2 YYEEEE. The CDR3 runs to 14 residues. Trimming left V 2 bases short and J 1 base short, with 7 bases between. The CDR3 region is CASSFRGSNQPQHF. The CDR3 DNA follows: TGTGCCAGCAGCTTTAGGGGGAGCAATCAGCCCCAGCATTTT.

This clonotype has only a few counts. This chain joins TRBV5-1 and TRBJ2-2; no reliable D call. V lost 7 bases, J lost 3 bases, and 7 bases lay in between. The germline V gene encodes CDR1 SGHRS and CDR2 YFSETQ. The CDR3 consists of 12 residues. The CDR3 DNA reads TGCGCCAGCGCCCTTGACACCGGGGAGCTGTTTTTT. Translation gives CASALDTGELFF.

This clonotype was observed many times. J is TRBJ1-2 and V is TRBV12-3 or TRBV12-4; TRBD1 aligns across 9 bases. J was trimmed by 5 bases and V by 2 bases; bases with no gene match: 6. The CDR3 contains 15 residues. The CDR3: CASSLFRDRVYGYTF. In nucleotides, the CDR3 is TGTGCCAGCAGTTTATTCCGGGACAGGGTTTATGGCTACACCTTC.

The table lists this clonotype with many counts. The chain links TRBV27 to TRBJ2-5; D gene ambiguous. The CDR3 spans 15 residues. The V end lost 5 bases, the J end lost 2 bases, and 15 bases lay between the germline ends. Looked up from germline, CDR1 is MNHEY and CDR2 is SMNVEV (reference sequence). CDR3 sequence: CASSPNSRVQETQYF. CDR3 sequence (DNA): TGTGCCAGCAGTCCCAATTCACGGGTTCAAGAGACCCAGTACTTC.